These T cell receptor beta chains were read from a single sample in a study of blood T cell repertoires in COVID-19. Generated by immunoSEQ multiplex PCR, the TCRdb table keeps only in-frame clones and is missing some. The sample consists of under 95,000 clones, about 86% of them appearing once. The source material was peripheral blood. The receptors stem from a woman aged 80 or over with acute or convalescent COVID-19. The CDR3 runs from the conserved cysteine through the conserved F or W. D genes are given only for firm matches. Clone size is not always given. Where it is, it says once, few, many or a class for expanded clones.

D gene	J gene	clone size	V gene	CDR3 protein	CDR3 DNA
TRBD1	TRBJ2-7	-	TRBV10-3	CAASEDRGYEQYF	TGTGCCGCCTCCGAGGACAGGGGTTACGAGCAGTACTTC
-	TRBJ2-3	-	TRBV9	CASSVVSPRGAIDTQYF	TGTGCCAGCAGCGTAGTATCCCCCCGGGGAGCGATTGATACGCAGTATTTT
-	TRBJ2-1	-	TRBV24-1	CATSDLRGHEQFF	TGTGCCACCAGTGATTTGAGGGGCCATGAGCAGTTCTTC
-	TRBJ1-4	-	TRBV11-2	CASSSSGNPNEKLFF	TGTGCCAGCAGCTCATCGGGAAACCCGAATGAAAAACTGTTTTTT
TRBD2	TRBJ2-7	-	TRBV5-1	CASSWGGRNSYEQYF	TGCGCCAGCAGCTGGGGAGGGAGGAACTCCTACGAGCAGTACTTC
-	TRBJ1-3	-	TRBV29-1	CSVTGQGKNGNTIYF	TGCAGCGTTACGGGACAAGGAAAAAATGGAAACACCATATATTTT
TRBD2	TRBJ2-7	-	TRBV5-8	CASSHIISTRGGDEQYF	TGTGCCAGCAGCCACATCATATCTACCCGGGGGGGCGACGAGCAGTACTTC
-	TRBJ1-5	-	TRBV28	CASEGVSINQPQHF	TGTGCCAGCGAGGGGGTCAGTATCAATCAGCCCCAGCATTTT
-	TRBJ1-1	once	TRBV15	CATSRDSMNTEAFF	TGTGCCACCAGCAGGGACTCCATGAACACTGAAGCTTTCTTT
-	TRBJ1-2	-	TRBV18	CASSPMAEFNYGYTF	TGTGCCAGCTCACCAATGGCGGAATTTAACTATGGCTACACCTTC
-	TRBJ1-3	-	TRBV5-1	CASSTGTSGNTIYF	TGCGCCAGCAGCACCGGGACTTCTGGAAACACCATATATTTT
-	TRBJ1-2	-	TRBV5-1	CASSLADSLNYGYTF	TGCGCCAGCAGCTTGGCGGACAGCTTGAACTATGGCTACACCTTC
-	TRBJ2-7	once	TRBV25-1	CAAGNNEQYF	TGTGCCGCAGGGAATAACGAGCAGTACTTC
TRBD1	TRBJ1-6	-	TRBV2	CASGTEGLSPLHF	TGTGCCAGTGGGACAGAGGGTCTTTCCCCCCTCCACTTT
-	TRBJ1-6	once	TRBV5-1	CASSTGNGSPLHF	TGCGCCAGCAGCACCGGGAATGGTTCACCCCTCCACTTT
-	TRBJ2-5	-	TRBV7-3	CASSLNGGGRETQYF	TGTGCCAGCAGCTTAAATGGGGGCGGGCGGGAGACCCAGTACTTC
-	TRBJ2-7	-	TRBV5-5	CASSLPGQLLSEQYF	TGTGCCAGCAGCCTTCCGGGACAACTCCTAAGCGAGCAGTACTTC
TRBD1	TRBJ1-3	-	TRBV9	CASSVGGQASSGNTIYF	TGTGCCAGCAGCGTAGGGGGACAGGCGAGCTCTGGAAACACCATATATTTT
-	TRBJ2-7	-	TRBV11-2	CASSLSGLSYEQYF	TGTGCCAGCAGCTTGAGCGGTCTCTCCTACGAGCAGTACTTC
-	TRBJ1-2	-	TRBV9	CASSVDGYGYTF	TGTGCCAGCAGCGTAGACGGCTATGGCTACACCTTC
-	TRBJ2-3	few	TRBV27	CASSLFVGGRRDTQYF	TGTGCCAGCAGTTTATTCGTCGGGGGGCGCAGGGATACGCAGTATTTT
-	TRBJ2-7	-	TRBV9	CASSAFRDSAYEQYF	TGTGCCAGCAGCGCCTTCCGGGACTCCGCCTACGAGCAGTACTTC
-	TRBJ2-7	-	TRBV21-1	CASSPRKVRDSYEQYF	TGTGCCAGCAGCCCGCGTAAGGTTCGGGACTCCTACGAGCAGTACTTC
-	TRBJ1-4	-	TRBV19	CASSRWSSDEKLFF	TGTGCCAGTAGTAGGTGGTCGAGTGATGAAAAACTGTTTTTT
TRBD2	TRBJ2-5	once	TRBV15	CATSRGGTSGGETQYF	TGTGCCACCAGCAGAGGAGGGACTAGCGGGGGGGAGACCCAGTACTTC
TRBD1	TRBJ1-1	-	TRBV29-1	CSVEARQGSEAFF	TGCAGCGTTGAAGCAAGACAGGGTTCTGAAGCTTTCTTT
TRBD1	TRBJ1-3	few	TRBV2	CATGTGAGNTIYF	TGTGCCACCGGGACAGGGGCTGGAAACACCATATATTTT
TRBD2	TRBJ2-1	-	TRBV5-4	CASSALAGFGNEQFF	TGTGCCAGCAGCGCTCTAGCGGGTTTTGGGAATGAGCAGTTCTTC
-	TRBJ1-5	-	TRBV6-6	CASSPQGLSNQPQHF	TGTGCCAGCAGTCCCCAGGGGTTGAGCAATCAGCCCCAGCATTTT
TRBD2	TRBJ2-7	-	TRBV11-2	CASSLVQTSGAVYEQYF	TGTGCCAGCAGCTTAGTCCAAACTAGCGGGGCTGTATACGAGCAGTACTTC
TRBD2	TRBJ2-5	-	TRBV3-1/TRBV3-2	CASSRSGGQETQYF	TGTGCCAGCAGCCGTAGCGGGGGGCAAGAGACCCAGTACTTC
-	TRBJ2-7	-	TRBV20-1	CSARGSYEQYF	TGCAGTGCCCGGGGGAGTTACGAGCAGTACTTC
-	TRBJ1-1	-	TRBV3-1/TRBV3-2	CASSQVWEWDIPGNTEAFF	TGTGCCAGCAGCCAAGTCTGGGAGTGGGATATCCCGGGGAACACTGAAGCTTTCTTT
-	TRBJ2-3	-	TRBV13	CASSQRVAVSTDTQYF	TGTGCCAGCAGCCAGCGTGTAGCCGTCAGCACAGATACGCAGTATTTT
-	TRBJ2-1	-	TRBV11-2	CASSPRGFNEQFF	TGTGCCAGCAGCCCCCGAGGCTTTAATGAGCAGTTCTTC
TRBD1	TRBJ1-3	-	TRBV5-1	CASSSAGGSGNTIYF	TGCGCCAGCAGCTCAGCAGGGGGCTCTGGAAACACCATATATTTT
-	TRBJ2-6	few	TRBV14	CASSQDRGAALGANVLTF	TGTGCCAGCAGCCAAGACCGAGGCGCGGCTCTAGGGGCCAACGTCCTGACTTTC
TRBD1	TRBJ2-1	many	TRBV15	CATSRGTGGLWNEQFF	TGTGCCACCAGCAGGGGGACAGGGGGCCTCTGGAATGAGCAGTTCTTC
TRBD2	TRBJ2-1	-	TRBV5-4	CASSGTRSSYNEQFF	TGTGCCAGCAGCGGGACTAGAAGCTCCTACAATGAGCAGTTCTTC
-	TRBJ2-7	few	TRBV30	CAWSGPKGGEQYF	TGTGCCTGGAGTGGCCCGAAGGGGGGGGAGCAGTACTTC
TRBD1	TRBJ1-1	-	TRBV5-1	CASSLAAGGTEAFF	TGCGCCAGCAGCTTGGCAGCAGGGGGAACTGAAGCTTTCTTT
TRBD2	TRBJ2-3	-	TRBV7-6	CASAERGGRADTQYF	TGTGCCAGCGCGGAGCGGGGGGGCCGTGCAGATACGCAGTATTTT
-	TRBJ2-1	-	TRBV6-5	CASKGHSYNEQFF	TGTGCCAGCAAGGGACATTCCTACAATGAGCAGTTCTTC
-	TRBJ1-4	-	TRBV5-1	CASSEHRDTDEKLFF	TGCGCCAGCAGCGAACACCGGGACACTGATGAAAAACTGTTTTTT
TRBD1	TRBJ1-4	-	TRBV5-1	CASSLGQGNEKLFF	TGCGCCAGCAGCTTGGGACAGGGTAATGAAAAACTGTTTTTT
TRBD2	TRBJ2-1	-	TRBV5-6	CASSQRGLVVYEQFF	TGTGCCAGCAGTCAGAGGGGACTAGTGGTGTATGAGCAGTTCTTC